This T cell receptor (beta chain) was identified in a study of CD8+CD57+ T cells in acquired aplastic anemia. Study overall: The study obtained an average of around 3.4 ug of DNA from sorted CD4+ and CD8+ cells. The study obtained 9.5 million to 12 million reads on average for CD4+ cells from healthy donors.

Profiling that covered TCR beta VDJ and CDR3 relied on genomic DNA as its template. Via MiXCR, TCRdb re-called the reads, giving one row per CDR3 protein. The sample contains roughly 58,000 distinct CDR3 sequences, over 45% of which appear only once. Per germline, CDR1 KGHSH and CDR2 LQKENI. This CDR3 comprises 14 residues. With regard to this clonotype: Its antigen is currently unknown. A read error may be the cause here, since a much bigger clone is one base away.

The study, taken as a whole, reports: The same twenty-nine CD8+ CDR3 sequences occurred in patients and in controls. A significant difference in CD8+ Simpson's diversity between patients and controls was not found.

The chain carries TRBV18 and TRBJ1-1, with a tentative D call TRBD1 (5 bases). Input material: sorted CD4+, CD8+, or CD8+CD57+ T cells (not recorded which) from PBMCs. The sequence derives from a human donor in good health, serving as a control. Here the CDR3 DNA reads TGTGCCAGCTTACCACTGGGGGGGAACACTGAAGCTTTCTTT. Residues: CASLPLGGNTEAFF.